These 32 T cell receptor beta chains were all obtained from the same sample, sequenced in a study of cytotoxic CD8 clonotypes in ibrutinib-treated CLL. Profiling relied on immunoSEQ multiplex PCR, and the TCRdb table lists in-frame clones only, not all of them. The sample lists approximately 29,000 clones, about three fifths seen once, with 14% in the top ten. The sample consisted of PBMCs, taken before ibrutinib treatment. The receptors shown here come from a human donor with chronic lymphocytic leukemia.

This clone was observed a handful of times. The rearrangement uses TRBV19 and TRBJ2-7, with no clear D. The germline gives CDR1 LNHDA, CDR2 SQIVND (reference sequence). CDR3 length: 13 residues. The V and J ends lost 1 base and 1 base respectively, with 5 bases between them. As DNA, the CDR3 is TGTGCCAGTAGTATAGCAGTTTCCTACGAGCAGTACTTC. This encodes CASSIAVSYEQYF.

This clone was counted between two and nine times. The J gene is TRBJ2-7, the V gene TRBV5-4; 8 positions match TRBD2. V dropped 0 bases and J dropped 6; count of bases not matched to a gene: 2. The CDR3 runs 13 residues. Germline V gene sequence: CDR1 SGHNT, CDR2 YYREEE (reference sequence). The CDR3 region is CASSLAGLGEQYF. CDR3 bases: TGTGCCAGCAGCTTGGCGGGACTAGGCGAGCAGTACTTC.

This clone has just a few counts. The chain is built from TRBV5-5 and TRBJ2-7; a possible D gene is TRBD2 (5 bases). This CDR3 has 12 amino acids. From germline, CDR1 is SGHKS and CDR2 YYEKEE (reference sequence). The germline V and J ends were trimmed by 6 bases and 5 bases, with 12 bases remaining between them. CDR3 bases: TGTGCCAGCAACGGCGAGGGTAACGAGCAGTACTTC. Protein: CASNGEGNEQYF.

V is TRBV7-2 and J is TRBJ1-3; perhaps TRBD1 as D (6 bases). The V end lost 5 bases, the J end lost 5 bases, and 13 bases lay between the germline ends. CDR3 length: 14 amino acids. Germline V CDR1 and CDR2: SGHTA, FQGNSA. In DNA, the CDR3 is TGTGCCAGCAGCGGGGCAGGGGTTAGAAACACCATATATTTT. This sequence encodes CASSGAGVRNTIYF.

V gene TRBV27 combines with J gene TRBJ2-1; 8 bases align to TRBD2. Germline trimming cut 6 bases from V and 1 base from J; bases unmatched to any gene: 2. The germline CDR1 and CDR2 sequences are MNHEY and SMNVEV (reference sequence). The CDR3 is made up of 14 amino acids. The CDR3 DNA is TGTGCCAGCAGGATAGCGGGGTCCTACAATGAGCAGTTCTTC. Translated, it gives CASRIAGSYNEQFF.

V is TRBV5-1 and J is TRBJ2-1; D might be TRBD1 (6 bases). The CDR3 has 16 amino acids. In germline, CDR1 is SGHRS, CDR2 YFSETQ. V lost 4 bases and J 6 bases, leaving 20 bases between the germline ends. DNA for the CDR3: TGCGCCAGCAGCATTACACAGGGTGGTGGGCGCAATGAGCAGTTCTTC. This translates into CASSITQGGGRNEQFF.

This clone was detected once. V is TRBV5-1 and J is TRBJ1-3; D gene unclear. V lost 2 bases and J 0 bases, leaving 15 bases between the germline ends. This CDR3 is 17 amino acids long. CDR1 and CDR2 from the germline V gene are SGHRS and YFSETQ. The CDR3 region has the DNA TGCGCCAGCAGCTTCGGCACAGCTCCCGACTCTGGAAACACCATATATTTT. Encoded protein: CASSFGTAPDSGNTIYF.

The genes are TRBV28 and TRBJ1-5; 7 nucleotides line up with TRBD1. Germline V gene lookup returns CDR1 MDHEN and CDR2 SYDVKM. Unmatched junction bases numbered 13, after V lost 10 bases and J lost 7 bases. This CDR3 is built from 14 residues. The CDR3 DNA is TGTGCCACCGTCCTGACAGGGACAGTGCAGCCCCAGCATTTT. Translated: CATVLTGTVQPQHF.

The chain employs TRBV27 and TRBJ2-1; D uncertain. V was trimmed by 8 bases and J by 3 bases, leaving 23 bases between them. This CDR3 has 17 amino acids. Germline V gene data show CDR1 as MNHEY and CDR2 as SMNVEV (reference sequence). In DNA form, the CDR3 reads TGTGCCAGCTGGACCCTTTTTCGCGGACGCTACTACAATGAGCAGTTCTTC. Residues: CASWTLFRGRYYNEQFF.

This clone has just a few counts. V usage is TRBV6-5 and J usage is TRBJ2-7; a weak D match, TRBD1 (5 bases). The CDR3 is made up of 14 amino acids. Germline lookup yields CDR1 MNHEY and CDR2 SVGAGI. The V end lost 4 bases, the J end lost 6 bases, and 16 bases lay between the germline ends. This chain's CDR3 is CASSSGQGTSEQYF. DNA of the CDR3: TGTGCCAGCAGTTCAGGCCAGGGAACTTCCGAGCAGTACTTC.

The J gene is TRBJ2-7, the V gene TRBV18; D tentatively reads TRBD1 or TRBD2 (5 bases each). The CDR3 is made up of 14 amino acids. The germline V gene encodes CDR1 KGHSH and CDR2 LQKENI. Trimming removed 6 bases from V and 0 bases from J, with 12 bases in between. CDR3 nucleotides: TGTGCCAGCTCCCCCCGGGACCGCTCCTACGAGCAGTACTTC. This sequence encodes CASSPRDRSYEQYF.

The sample holds a few counts of this clone. V usage is TRBV18 and J usage is TRBJ1-1; D not certain. Per the germline V gene, CDR1 is KGHSH and CDR2 is LQKENI. This CDR3 has 14 amino acids. V was shortened by 1 base and J by 1 base, with 7 bases between the two germline ends. The CDR3 region has the DNA TGTGCCAGCTCACCACTGGCCAGGAACACTGAAGCTTTCTTT. Its translation is CASSPLARNTEAFF.

The V call is TRBV5-1, the J call TRBJ2-1; unclear D gene. The germline CDR1 and CDR2 sequences are SGHRS and YFSETQ. The CDR3 is 14 residues long. V was shortened by 0 bases and J by 3 bases, with 7 bases between the two germline ends. This CDR3 is CASSLGSGYNEQFF. CDR3 in DNA: TGCGCCAGCAGCTTGGGTTCAGGCTACAATGAGCAGTTCTTC.

This clone was found a few times. The rearrangement joins TRBV7-6 to TRBJ2-1, with 12 positions matching TRBD2. V dropped 5 bases and J dropped 5; count of bases not matched to a gene: 7. The CDR3 covers 16 residues. CDR1 SGHVS and CDR2 FNYEAQ come from the germline V gene. The CDR3: CASSPRLAGDDNEQFF. The CDR3 DNA follows: TGTGCCAGCAGCCCACGACTAGCGGGAGACGACAATGAGCAGTTCTTC. Full variable domain (outside the CDR3, taken from reference TRBV7-6 and TRBJ2-1): GAGVSQSPRYKVTKRGQDVALRCDPISGHVSLYWYRQALGQGPEFLTYFNYEAQQDKSGLPNDRFSAERPEGSISTLTIQRTEQRDSAMYRCASSPRLAGDDNEQFFGPGTRLTVL.

This clone was detected only once. The chain recombines TRBV6-1 with TRBJ1-3; D gene uncertain. Germline V gene lookup returns CDR1 MNHNS and CDR2 SASEGT. This CDR3 spans 15 amino acids. V lost 2 bases and J lost 11, with 19 bases in between. The CDR3 DNA reads as TGTGCCAGCAGTGAATCGAGTAGCAAGGTTCGGGCCATATATTTT. Its translation is CASSESSSKVRAIYF.

This clone was seen more than once but under ten times. The chain combines TRBV2 with TRBJ2-1, with 7 bases identical to TRBD2. The CDR3 totals 12 residues. V dropped 3 bases and J dropped 12; count of bases not matched to a gene: 5. CDR1 and CDR2 (germline): SNHLY, FYNNEI. CDR3 region: CASSDRDYRQFF. The CDR3 DNA reads TGTGCCAGCAGTGACAGGGACTATCGGCAGTTCTTC. Full variable domain (outside the CDR3, taken from reference TRBV2 and TRBJ2-1): EPEVTQTPSHQVTQMGQEVILRCVPISNHLYFYWYRQILGQKVEFLVSFYNNEISEKSEIFDDQFSVERPDGSNFTLKIRSTKLEDSAMYFCASSDRDYRQFFGPGTRLTVL.

The J gene is TRBJ2-7, the V gene TRBV10-3; perhaps TRBD1 as D (6 bases). Looked up from germline, CDR1 is ENHRY and CDR2 is SYGVKD. Trimming took off 0 bases at V and 4 bases at J, with 10 bases between the two ends. The CDR3 is 14 residues long. CDR3 sequence reads: CAISESGGSYEQYF. For the CDR3, the DNA is TGTGCCATCAGTGAGTCAGGGGGTTCGTACGAGCAGTACTTC.

This clone was observed a handful of times. The gene calls are TRBV15 and TRBJ2-6, with D tentatively TRBD1 or TRBD2 (7 bases each). The ends were cut back, 5 bases at V and 0 bases at J, with 11 bases in the middle. The germline CDR1 and CDR2 sequences are LNHNV and YYDKDF (reference sequence). The CDR3 runs to 16 residues. The CDR3: CATSQGGASGANVLTF. The CDR3 bases are TGTGCCACCAGCCAGGGGGGGGCCTCTGGGGCCAACGTCCTGACTTTC.

The genes are TRBV28 and TRBJ1-5; D is ambiguous. V was cut by 7 bases and J by 5 bases, with 12 bases left in between. The CDR3 has 13 residues. In germline, CDR1 is MDHEN, CDR2 SYDVKM. The CDR3 coding sequence is TGTGCCAGCACCCAACAGAGAGATCAGCCCCAGCATTTT. This encodes CASTQQRDQPQHF. Together with reference TRBV28 and TRBJ1-5, the CDR3 gives the full variable domain: DVKVTQSSRYLVKRTGEKVFLECVQDMDHENMFWYRQDPGLGLRLIYFSYDVKMKEKGDIPEGYSVSREKKERFSLILESASTNQTSMYLCASTQQRDQPQHFGDGTRLSIL.

V is TRBV6-1 and J is TRBJ1-1, with unresolved D. Germline assignment: CDR1 MNHNS and CDR2 SASEGT. With 4 bases removed from V and 0 bases from J, the gap between germline ends came to 6 bases. The CDR3 runs 13 residues. CDR3 nucleotide sequence: TGTGCCAGCAGTGTCGGTTTGAACACTGAAGCTTTCTTT. This encodes CASSVGLNTEAFF.

This rearrangement joins TRBV6-6 to TRBJ1-1; D possibly corresponds to TRBD1 (5 bases). The CDR3 is 14 residues long. Between the trimmed V and J ends, which lost 0 bases and 3 bases, there was a span of 8 bases. Germline loops: CDR1 MNHNY, CDR2 SVGAGI (reference sequence). CDR3 sequence reads: CASSYSGVDTEAFF. DNA for the CDR3: TGTGCCAGCAGTTACTCGGGGGTTGACACTGAAGCTTTCTTT.

The chain couples TRBV5-1 to TRBJ2-1; 12 positions agree with TRBD2. V trimming: 4 bases; J trimming: 0 bases; junction bases outside the gene matches: 14. Germline CDR1 SGHRS, CDR2 YFSETQ. CDR3 length: 20 residues. CDR3 in amino acids: CASSPDKLAGGISSYNEQFF. CDR3 DNA: TGCGCCAGCAGCCCGGATAAACTAGCGGGGGGTATAAGCTCCTACAATGAGCAGTTCTTC. Together with reference TRBV5-1 and TRBJ2-1, the CDR3 gives the full variable domain: KAGVTQTPRYLIKTRGQQVTLSCSPISGHRSVSWYQQTPGQGLQFLFEYFSETQRNKGNFPGRFSGRQFSNSRSEMNVSTLELGDSALYLCASSPDKLAGGISSYNEQFFGPGTRLTVL.

This chain links TRBV18 with TRBJ2-5; 11 bases align to TRBD1. The CDR3 length is 15 residues. Per the germline V gene, CDR1 is KGHSH and CDR2 is LQKENI. The V gene end was trimmed by 1 base and the J gene end by 5 bases; junction bases not matched to a gene: 3. For the CDR3, the DNA is TGTGCCAGCTCACCACTCGGGACAGGGGGGGAGACCCAGTACTTC. This encodes CASSPLGTGGETQYF. The complete variable domain, with remaining parts taken from reference TRBV18 and TRBJ2-5, reads NAGVMQNPRHLVRRRGQEARLRCSPMKGHSHVYWYRQLPEEGLKFMVYLQKENIIDESGMPKERFSAEFPKEGPSILRIQQVVRGDSAAYFCASSPLGTGGETQYFGPGTRLLVL.

The genes are TRBV30 and TRBJ2-5; D uncertain. V was shortened by 2 bases and J by 1 base, with 8 bases between the two germline ends. There are 13 residues in the CDR3. CDR1 and CDR2 from the germline V gene are GTSNPN and SVGIG (reference sequence). The DNA for the CDR3 is TGTGCCTGGAGTAGGTGGCCCCAAGAGACCCAGTACTTC. Its translation: CAWSRWPQETQYF. The whole variable domain, filled in from reference TRBV30 and TRBJ2-5, reads SQTIHQWPATLVQPVGSPLSLECTVEGTSNPNLYWYRQAAGRGLQLLFYSVGIGQISSEVPQNLSASRPQDRQFILSSKKLLLSDSGFYLCAWSRWPQETQYFGPGTRLLVL.

This chain connects TRBV27 to TRBJ2-3, with D uncertain. Trimming removed 2 bases from V and 0 bases from J, with 9 bases in between. Germline V gene data show CDR1 as MNHEY and CDR2 as SMNVEV (reference sequence). The CDR3 extends over 15 amino acids. In DNA form, the CDR3 reads TGTGCCAGCAGTTTAAGGGCTTCTAGCACAGATACGCAGTATTTT. Encoded protein: CASSLRASSTDTQYF.

The rearrangement links TRBV5-1 to TRBJ1-1; the D is unclear. The CDR3 covers 12 residues. Trimming left V 6 bases short and J 0 bases short, with 6 bases between. Germline V gene data show CDR1 as SGHRS and CDR2 as YFSETQ. CDR3 sequence reads: CASMGVNTEAFF. In nucleotides, the CDR3 is TGCGCCAGCATGGGAGTGAACACTGAAGCTTTCTTT.

The chain uses TRBV2 and TRBJ1-5; TRBD1 matches at 9 bases. The junction had 3 bases not matched to a gene; V was cut back by 4 bases and J by 5 bases. Per the germline V gene, CDR1 is SNHLY and CDR2 is FYNNEI. CDR3 size: 14 residues. DNA for the CDR3: TGTGCCAGCAGTGTACAGGGGGCTGATCAGCCCCAGCATTTT. The encoded protein is CASSVQGADQPQHF.

The chain carries TRBV5-4 and TRBJ2-2; no definite D call. The CDR3 has 15 amino acids. Germline V gene data show CDR1 as SGHNT and CDR2 as YYREEE (reference sequence). The ends were cut back, 3 bases at V and 0 bases at J, with 9 bases in the middle. The CDR3 spells CASSSTGANTGELFF. The CDR3 DNA is TGTGCCAGCAGCTCCACCGGTGCGAACACCGGGGAGCTGTTTTTT.

This clone is large (0.1 to 1%) by share. This chain connects TRBV10-3 to TRBJ1-6, with D perhaps matching TRBD1 (6 bases). The CDR3 has 13 residues. The germline V gene encodes CDR1 ENHRY and CDR2 SYGVKD. Trimming took 11 bases from V and 14 from J, leaving 22 bases between them. CDR3 DNA: TGTGCCTCGGGGGGGCTTGAGGGAACATCCCTCCACTTT. This gives the protein CASGGLEGTSLHF.

This clone has more than one count but fewer than ten. The V and J genes are TRBV19 and TRBJ2-3; D is perhaps TRBD1 (7 bases). Germline CDR1 is LNHDA and CDR2 is SQIVND (reference sequence). This CDR3 region has 11 residues. The ends were cut back, 9 bases at V and 4 bases at J, with 8 bases in the middle. The CDR3 DNA follows: TGTGCCAGCAGGGGGGCAGATACGCAGTATTTT. Protein sequence: CASRGADTQYF.

The chain joins TRBV19 to TRBJ2-1, with 9 bases aligning to TRBD2. V gave up 5 bases and J gave up 9 bases; unmatched junction bases: 17. Germline CDR1 reads LNHDA; CDR2 reads SQIVND (reference sequence). CDR3 length equals 17 residues. Written as DNA, the CDR3 is TGTGCCAGTAGTTATGCCCTAGCGGGACCAATACCTCGTGAGCAGTTCTTC. Translated, it gives CASSYALAGPIPREQFF.

J is TRBJ2-7 and V is TRBV10-3; 8 bases fit TRBD1. CDR1 and CDR2 (germline): ENHRY, SYGVKD. Trimming removed 10 bases from V and 5 bases from J; junction bases left unmatched: 10. The CDR3 runs 13 residues. The CDR3 sequence: CATTDRGVHEQYF. The CDR3 DNA reads TGTGCCACGACCGACAGGGGTGTCCACGAGCAGTACTTC.